This T cell receptor (beta chain) was captured in a study of T-cell memory formation after mild COVID-19 (TCRdb year 2021). Regarding the study in general: Most TCR sequence clusters were specific to one of the two donors. Longitudinal TCRalpha and TCRbeta repertoire sequencing tracked T-cell clones expanding and contracting after mild COVID-19 in a couple of donors. The cohort was made up of two young adult volunteers, one female and one male, who were previously healthy. Summary of the overall study and its limitations: Only a couple of mild cases were covered in the study, and larger cohorts including severe cases with pre-infection samples were considered necessary. The second-wave clones that peaked on day 37 were not confirmed to be SARS-CoV-2 specific. Some responding clones were detected in pre-infection memory, suggesting pre-existing cross-reactive memory T cells joined the SARS-CoV-2 response. Contracting CD4+ clones turned up mainly in the CM and EM memory subsets, whereas EMRA was where CD8+ clones were enriched. Clones that contracted from day 15 to 85 showed balanced CD4/CD8 phenotypes, whereas a second wave of clones that expanded from day 15 to 37 leaned towards CD4+.

Ficoll-Paque density gradient centrifugation was used to isolate PBMCs. TCRdb shows the sequencer as Illumina NovaSeq 6000. cDNA libraries for TCRalpha and TCRbeta were prepared by 5'RACE using constant-segment primers, with sample barcodes and unique molecular identifiers added. Trizol reagent was used to extract RNA from every sample. Library amplification was performed in two PCR steps, and a second sample barcode and Illumina TruSeq adapters were introduced in the second step. Libraries were sequenced on an Illumina NovaSeq with 2 x 150 bp paired-end reads. As for the original processing: The reads were demultiplexed and collapsed into UMI-guided consensus sequences using migec v1.2.7. With mixcr v2.1.11, UMI consensuses were aligned to TRA and TRB V and J templates and assembled into clonotypes. A clonotype was counted as expanded or contracted only if both edgeR and NoisET called the change significant, with noise models trained on biological replicates. For edgeR calls, a false discovery rate-adjusted p below 0.01 and a log2 fold-change threshold of 1 were applied. As an exploratory analysis of dynamics, max-normalized trajectories of the 1000 most abundant clonotypes were examined by PCA with hierarchical clustering. Separately sequenced CD4+ and CD8+ repertoires were used to assign a CD4 or CD8 phenotype to each responding clone. TCRdb reworked the public reads: Q25 trimming with fastp, MiXCR clone assembly, productive beta chains retained. When rows share a CDR3 protein, they turn into one entry using the most common DNA and genes. Here the V and J calls rest on TCRdb's processing, not on the authors' analysis. This sample is represented by fewer than 250,000 distinct CDR3 sequences; more than 25% of them were singletons. The top ten clonotypes cover 10% to 12% of the sample.

V and J lose 3 bases and 1 base, and a span of 16 bases separates them. Inclusive of the bounding cysteine and phenylalanine, the CDR3 is 16 residues long. CDR3 DNA only is kept here, 48 bases in frame from base 1. From a lookup of the germline V gene, CDR1 and CDR2 are ENHRY and SYGVKD. A remark on this clonotype: Its antigen specificity is not known. The input lacks base qualities; no much larger clone sits a single base away.

This receptor was obtained from an adult woman who had mild COVID-19 (a few samples of this study predate the infection). The sample titles of this study are shuffled in the database, so cell type and time point are left out; the donor was told from shared clones. The chain is assembled from TRBV10-3 and TRBJ2-7, with the D gene call left open. Specimen: PBMCs or a T cell subset sorted from them (not recorded which). The sequenced DNA is TGTGCCATCAGTGACTCGAGTCAGGCCCTTTCCTACGAGCAGTACTTC. Its protein product is CAISDSSQALSYEQYF.